What follows are 22 T cell receptor beta chains derived from one specimen sequenced in a study of T cell changes during pregnancy in multiple sclerosis. Measured with immunoSEQ multiplex PCR; TCRdb has only the in-frame clones, and not every one. Among approximately 85,000 clones, approximately 93% were seen once, and the ten largest hold roughly 2.5%. The sequenced sample was peripheral blood, obtained in the first trimester of pregnancy. The receptors were gathered from a female donor with multiple sclerosis, enrolled in a pregnancy study.

The gene calls are TRBV5-4 and TRBJ1-1; 9 nucleotides align to TRBD1. CDR1 is SGHNT, CDR2 YYREEE, per germline (reference sequence). With V trimmed by 7 bases and J by 6 bases, 13 bases remained unmatched. The length of the CDR3 is 15 residues. The CDR3 DNA follows: TGTGCCAGCGGCCCCATTAAGGACAGGGGCTCTGAAGCTTTCTTT. Translating it yields CASGPIKDRGSEAFF.

This chain joins TRBV28 and TRBJ1-1, with unresolved D. Trimming left V 4 bases short and J 0 bases short, with 6 bases between. CDR3 size: 13 residues. Looked up from germline, CDR1 is MDHEN and CDR2 is SYDVKM. In DNA, the CDR3 is TGTGCCAGCAGTTCTTACATGAACACTGAAGCTTTCTTT. Translated, it gives CASSSYMNTEAFF.

The chain joins TRBV4-1 to TRBJ2-5; 11 positions match TRBD2. CDR1 and CDR2 from the germline V gene are MGHRA and YSYEKL. There are 18 residues in the CDR3. Unmatched junction bases numbered 13, after V lost 2 bases and J lost 5 bases. The CDR3: CASSQPTAVLAGVETQYF. CDR3 in DNA: TGCGCCAGCAGCCAACCCACGGCCGTACTAGCGGGAGTTGAGACCCAGTACTTC.

V is TRBV6-5 and J is TRBJ2-7; tentatively, D is TRBD2 (5 bases). The CDR3 sequence is 13 residues long. With 6 bases removed from V and 7 bases from J, the gap between germline ends came to 16 bases. The germline V gene encodes CDR1 MNHEY and CDR2 SVGAGI. CDR3 amino acids: CASSETGKREQYF. In DNA, the CDR3 is TGTGCCAGCAGCGAAACGGGGAAACGGGAGCAGTACTTC.

This sequence joins TRBV13 and TRBJ2-7; D perhaps matches TRBD2 (6 bases). The CDR3 runs to 14 residues. The V and J ends lost 1 base and 7 bases respectively, with 14 bases between them. CDR1 is PRHDT and CDR2 is FYEKMQ in the germline V gene (reference sequence). CDR3 sequence: CASSLDPGRGEQYF. The CDR3 bases are TGTGCCAGCAGCTTAGACCCGGGACGGGGGGAGCAGTACTTC.

This chain connects TRBV27 to TRBJ1-5; 10 bases match TRBD1. CDR3 length equals 13 residues. Germline CDR1 is MNHEY and CDR2 is SMNVEV (reference sequence). J was trimmed by 6 bases and V by 8 bases; bases with no gene match: 4. CDR3 nucleotide sequence: TGTGCCAGCGGGACAGGGGTCCCTCAGCCCCAGCATTTT. Its protein is CASGTGVPQPQHF.

This sequence joins TRBV4-2 and TRBJ2-5, with 7 bases aligning to TRBD1. With 4 bases clipped from V and 2 bases from J, the junction kept 7 bases outside the gene matches. The germline gives CDR1 LGHNA, CDR2 YNFKEQ. This CDR3 has 15 amino acids. In DNA form, the CDR3 reads TGTGCCAGCAGCCCAAATCGCAGGGGGCAAGAGACCCAGTACTTC. This codes for CASSPNRRGQETQYF.

This CDR3 reads CASSLWRVTNEQFF. Written as DNA, the CDR3 is TGTGCCAGCAGCTTGTGGCGGGTGACAAATGAGCAGTTCTTC. The chain is built from TRBV5-8 and TRBJ2-1; perhaps TRBD2 as D (5 bases). Germline V gives CDR1 SGHTS, CDR2 YDEGEE. This CDR3 is built from 14 residues. Trimming took off 1 base at V and 7 bases at J, with 12 bases between the two ends.

The chain recombines TRBV30 with TRBJ2-3, with 7 bases aligning to TRBD2. J was trimmed by 2 bases and V by 3 bases; bases with no gene match: 5. The germline gives CDR1 GTSNPN, CDR2 SVGIG (reference sequence). CDR3 length: 14 amino acids. CDR3 region: CAWRGAGLTDTQYF. DNA for the CDR3: TGTGCCTGGAGGGGAGCGGGACTCACAGATACGCAGTATTTT.

V and J are TRBV15 and TRBJ1-6; the match to TRBD1 covers 7 bases. The germline V gene encodes CDR1 LNHNV and CDR2 YYDKDF (reference sequence). J was trimmed by 9 bases and V by 0 bases; bases with no gene match: 5. The CDR3 consists of 15 residues. The CDR3 DNA follows: TGTGCCACCAGCAGAGAAGGACACAGGGGTTCACCCCTCCACTTT. It codes for CATSREGHRGSPLHF. The variable domain in full, completed from reference TRBV15 and TRBJ1-6, reads DAMVIQNPRYQVTQFGKPVTLSCSQTLNHNVMYWYQQKSSQAPKLLFHYYDKDFNNEADTPDNFQSRRPNTSFCFLDIRSPGLGDTAMYLCATSREGHRGSPLHFGNGTRLTVT.

The V call is TRBV5-6, the J call TRBJ2-1; D call uncertain. This CDR3 has 11 residues. CDR1 SGHDT and CDR2 YYEEEE come from the germline V gene. V was pared by 1 base and J by 8 bases, with 4 bases between. The CDR3 here is CASSLSDEQFF. CDR3 sequence (DNA): TGTGCCAGCAGCTTGAGCGATGAGCAGTTCTTC.

The sample holds a few counts of this clone. The V and J genes are TRBV7-9 and TRBJ2-7; TRBD2 is a possible D gene (5 bases). CDR3 length equals 15 residues. V lost 1 base to trimming and J lost 3 bases, with 13 bases between them. CDR1 and CDR2 (germline): SEHNR, FQNEAQ (reference sequence). This CDR3 is CASSLVPDWNYEQYF. The CDR3 nucleotides read TGTGCCAGCAGCTTAGTCCCGGACTGGAACTACGAGCAGTACTTC.

The chain recombines TRBV14 with TRBJ2-2, with D possibly TRBD1 on 5 matching bases. This CDR3 is built from 17 residues. The V end lost 4 bases, the J end lost 5 bases, and 20 bases lay between the germline ends. Germline V gene sequence: CDR1 SGHDN, CDR2 FVKESK. The CDR3 nucleotides are TGTGCCAGCAGCCCCCTCGGCAGGGAAGTCGGTACCGGGGAGCTGTTTTTT. Residues: CASSPLGREVGTGELFF.

The chain couples TRBV28 to TRBJ1-6, with D uncertain. Trimming pared 3 bases from V and 6 bases from J, leaving 12 bases between. Germline values: CDR1 MDHEN, CDR2 SYDVKM. The length of the CDR3 is 15 residues. In DNA, the CDR3 is TGTGCCAGCAGTTTGGGAGGGCACGGTAATTCACCCCTCCACTTT. It yields the protein CASSLGGHGNSPLHF.

The genes are TRBV11-1 and TRBJ2-7; weak D call: TRBD2 (5 bases). CDR3 size: 12 residues. CDR1 is SGHAT, CDR2 FQDESV, per germline (reference sequence). V lost 4 bases and J 4 bases, leaving 8 bases between the germline ends. The CDR3 DNA reads as TGTGCCAGCAGCTGGGAGAAATACGAGCAGTACTTC. Translating it yields CASSWEKYEQYF.

V gene TRBV18 combines with J gene TRBJ2-1; tentative D call: TRBD2 (6 bases). Germline CDR1 and CDR2: KGHSH and LQKENI. The length of the CDR3 is 15 residues. V lost 4 bases and J lost 3, with 13 bases in between. The CDR3 protein is CASSQEGYLYNEQFF. The DNA for the CDR3 is TGTGCCAGCTCACAGGAGGGTTACCTCTACAATGAGCAGTTCTTC.

This clone was seen just once. Mismatch with germline at one junction end may stem from a read error. This chain links TRBV2 with TRBJ2-5; TRBD2 aligns across 13 bases. Germline CDR1 reads SNHLY; CDR2 reads FYNNEI. The CDR3 runs to 16 residues. In DNA form, the CDR3 reads TGTGCCAGCAAACCACCGGGACTAGCGGGGAAAGAGGCCCAGTACTTC. Protein: CASKPPGLAGKEAQYF.

The chain couples TRBV5-8 to TRBJ2-5, with 7 bases fitting TRBD2. This CDR3 has 13 amino acids. Unmatched junction bases numbered 5, after V lost 4 bases and J lost 5 bases. CDR1 SGHTS and CDR2 YDEGEE come from the germline V gene. CDR3 bases: TGTGCCAGCAGCCGCCTGGGAGGGGAGACCCAGTACTTC. It translates to CASSRLGGETQYF. Drawing the rest from reference TRBV5-8 and TRBJ2-5, the complete variable domain is EAGVTQSPTHLIKTRGQQATLRCSPISGHTSVYWYQQALGLGLQFLLWYDEGEERNRGNFPPRFSGRQFPNYSSELNVNALELEDSALYLCASSRLGGETQYFGPGTRLLVL.

The chain links TRBV27 to TRBJ1-3; no firm D call. The CDR3 runs to 15 residues. CDR1 is MNHEY and CDR2 is SMNVEV in the germline V gene (reference sequence). V dropped 3 bases and J dropped 4 bases, with 13 bases sitting between them. DNA of the CDR3: TGTGCCAGCAGTTTTTCCGGGAGGAAAGGAAACACCATATATTTT. Amino acids: CASSFSGRKGNTIYF.

This chain connects TRBV28 to TRBJ1-5; tentatively, D is TRBD1 (5 bases). With 6 bases removed from V and 4 bases from J, the gap between germline ends came to 13 bases. The CDR3 covers 14 residues. The V gene's germline CDR1 is MDHEN and CDR2 SYDVKM. CDR3 sequence reads: CASRPTGTNQPQHF. CDR3 in DNA: TGTGCCAGCAGGCCTACAGGTACAAATCAGCCCCAGCATTTT.

J is TRBJ2-7 and V is TRBV4-1; 10 bases match TRBD2. Germline CDR1 reads MGHRA; CDR2 reads YSYEKL. The CDR3 runs 17 residues. V dropped 4 bases and J dropped 0; count of bases not matched to a gene: 9. Written as DNA, the CDR3 is TGCGCCAGCAGCCTCCCAGGGGCTAGCGGGAGCTCCTACGAGCAGTACTTC. This encodes CASSLPGASGSSYEQYF.

The CDR3 loop is CSVAHWWSSYEQYF. The CDR3 nucleotides read TGCAGCGTTGCCCACTGGTGGAGCTCCTACGAGCAGTACTTC. The J gene is TRBJ2-7, the V gene TRBV29-1; D remains ambiguous. The CDR3 consists of 14 residues. V lost 4 bases, J lost 0 bases, and 13 bases lay in between. Germline CDR1 and CDR2: SQVTM and ANQGSEA.